The rows below give T cell receptor beta chains drawn from one sample of a study of shared clonotypes between healthy human individuals. The data were produced by immunoSEQ multiplex PCR, yet TCRdb's version contains in-frame clones alone and is incomplete. The sample has millions of clones, roughly 94% seen once. The specimen sequenced was naive CD8+ T cells sorted from blood. Receptors were obtained from a young man in good health. The CDR3 runs from the conserved cysteine through the conserved F or W. Fields, in order: J gene, clone size, V gene, D gene, CDR3 protein, CDR3 DNA. The D gene is left open where the match is weak. A row's size may be missing; if present it is once, few, many or a size class.

TRBJ2-7 - TRBV9 - CASSVGGGLNEQYF TGTGCCAGCAGCGTAGGAGGGGGACTTAACGAGCAGTACTTC
TRBJ2-1 - TRBV7-3 - CASSGAEGNNEQFF TGTGCCAGCAGCGGGGCGGAGGGCAACAATGAGCAGTTCTTC
TRBJ2-7 - TRBV6-4 - CASSDSKKLSYEQYF TGTGCCAGCAGTGACTCGAAAAAGCTCTCCTACGAGCAGTACTTC
TRBJ1-4 - TRBV19 - CASSPLFGEKLFF TGTGCCAGTAGCCCGCTTTTTGGTGAAAAACTGTTTTTT
TRBJ2-7 - TRBV20-1 - CSARVPLDHF TGCAGTGCTAGAGTGCCTCTTGACCACTTC
TRBJ2-7 - TRBV6-4 - CASSDSGPAVYEQYF TGTGCCAGCAGTGACTCCGGGCCAGCGGTCTACGAGCAGTACTTC
TRBJ1-3 - TRBV9 - CASSDSGARGNTIYF TGTGCCAGCAGCGACTCGGGGGCGAGAGGAAACACCATATATTTT
TRBJ1-3 - TRBV4-1 TRBD1 CASSDRVSSGNTIYF TGCGCCAGCAGTGACAGGGTCAGCTCTGGAAACACCATATATTTT
TRBJ2-7 - TRBV5-4 TRBD2 CASSSGTNAYEQYF TGTGCCAGCAGCTCCGGGACTAACGCCTACGAGCAGTACTTC
TRBJ2-7 - TRBV7-2 - CASSPASEDEQYF TGTGCCAGCAGCCCGGCTAGCGAAGACGAGCAGTACTTC
TRBJ2-5 - TRBV7-2 TRBD2 CASSLPLAAREETQYF TGTGCCAGCAGCTTACCTCTAGCGGCACGGGAAGAGACCCAGTACTTC
TRBJ1-1 - TRBV14 - CASSQDGGRNTEAFF TGTGCCAGCAGCCAAGATGGCGGCAGGAACACTGAAGCTTTCTTT
TRBJ2-7 - TRBV14 - CASSQAIGVDEQYF TGTGCCAGCAGCCAAGCGATCGGGGTGGACGAGCAGTACTTC
TRBJ1-6 - TRBV13 TRBD1 CASSSSGGRYGSPLHF TGTGCCAGCAGCTCGTCAGGGGGCCGGTACGGTTCACCCCTCCACTTT
TRBJ2-3 - TRBV7-9 TRBD1 CASSLPQGLSTDTQYF TGTGCCAGCAGCCTACCACAGGGGCTGAGCACAGATACGCAGTATTTT
TRBJ2-5 - TRBV11-2 TRBD2 CASSRLAGGDETQYF TGTGCCAGCAGCCGACTAGCGGGAGGGGACGAGACCCAGTACTTC
TRBJ1-2 - TRBV6-5 - CASSYAEGYGYTF TGTGCCAGCAGTTACGCTGAGGGGTATGGCTACACCTTC
TRBJ1-2 - TRBV27 - CATLAGAEGGFNYGYTF TGTGCCACCCTGGCCGGGGCAGAGGGAGGGTTTAACTATGGCTACACCTTC
TRBJ1-3 - TRBV13 TRBD1 CASSKETGGPSAGNTIYF TGTGCCAGCAGCAAAGAGACAGGGGGTCCTTCTGCTGGAAACACCATATATTTT
TRBJ2-7 - TRBV19 TRBD2 CASSPGTSGTYEQYF TGTGCCAGTAGTCCAGGCACTAGCGGAACCTACGAGCAGTACTTC
TRBJ1-3 - TRBV6-1 - CASSPTLEGGNTIYF TGTGCCAGCAGCCCTACCCTAGAAGGAGGAAACACCATATATTTT
TRBJ2-3 - TRBV30 - CAWSAGRDNTDTQYF TGTGCCTGGAGCGCCGGCCGGGACAACACAGATACGCAGTATTTT
TRBJ1-1 - TRBV28 TRBD1 CASSWDRVNTEAFF TGTGCCAGCAGTTGGGACAGGGTGAACACTGAAGCTTTCTTT
TRBJ1-2 - TRBV4-1 - CASSPSEVSQGYTF TGCGCCAGCAGCCCCTCGGAGGTTTCGCAAGGCTACACCTTC
TRBJ2-3 - TRBV6-5 - CASSTTGGRGDTQYF TGTGCCAGCAGTACGACTGGGGGGCGGGGAGATACGCAGTATTTT
TRBJ2-7 - TRBV6-1 TRBD1 CASSEGQGHEQYF TGTGCCAGCAGTGAGGGACAGGGACACGAGCAGTACTTC
TRBJ2-7 - TRBV27 - CASSPGDGYEQYF TGTGCCAGCAGTCCGGGGGACGGATACGAGCAGTACTTC
TRBJ2-7 - TRBV13 TRBD1 CASSPRTGQGAVYEQYF TGTGCCAGCAGCCCCCGCACGGGACAGGGGGCTGTCTACGAGCAGTACTTC
TRBJ2-5 - TRBV7-9 - CASSLALEGLWETQYF TGTGCCAGCAGCTTAGCGCTGGAGGGGCTATGGGAGACCCAGTACTTC
TRBJ2-1 - TRBV27 TRBD2 CASSSGTSGIPNEQFF TGTGCCAGCAGTTCAGGGACTAGCGGGATACCCAATGAGCAGTTCTTC
TRBJ2-1 - TRBV30 TRBD2 CAWSGGEQFF TGTGCCTGGTCGGGAGGGGAGCAGTTCTTC
TRBJ1-5 - TRBV10-3 - CAISDGTGSNQPQHF TGTGCCATCAGCGACGGGACCGGTAGCAATCAGCCCCAGCATTTT
TRBJ1-1 - TRBV10-3 - CAISESISDLGAFF TGTGCCATCAGTGAGTCGATAAGCGATCTGGGAGCTTTCTTT
TRBJ2-7 - TRBV27 TRBD2 CASRPDASGIYEQYF TGTGCCAGCAGGCCAGATGCTAGCGGGATCTACGAGCAGTACTTC
TRBJ2-6 - TRBV7-9 - CASSLVGNHAANVLTF TGTGCCAGCAGCTTAGTGGGAAATCACGCGGCCAACGTCCTGACTTTC
TRBJ2-2 once TRBV9 - CASRQGSLTGELFF TGTGCCAGCAGGCAGGGTAGTTTGACCGGGGAGCTGTTTTTT
TRBJ2-7 - TRBV5-4 - CASSFWNVGYEQYF TGTGCCAGCAGCTTTTGGAACGTTGGTTACGAGCAGTACTTC
TRBJ1-5 few TRBV28 - CASRHSGTSNQPQHF TGTGCCAGCAGACACAGCGGCACTAGCAATCAGCCCCAGCATTTT
TRBJ2-7 - TRBV5-4 TRBD2 CASSLSPSGYEQYF TGTGCCAGCAGCTTGTCTCCTAGCGGATACGAGCAGTACTTC
TRBJ1-1 once TRBV7-6 TRBD1 CASSPNQGVLGTEAFF TGTGCCAGCAGCCCTAACCAGGGGGTCCTTGGCACTGAAGCTTTCTTT
TRBJ1-5 - TRBV4-2 - CASSQDWEGNQPQHF TGTGCCAGCAGCCAAGATTGGGAAGGCAATCAGCCCCAGCATTTT
TRBJ2-7 - TRBV7-9 TRBD2 CASSLASGSSYEQYF TGTGCCAGCAGCTTAGCTAGCGGGAGTTCTTACGAGCAGTACTTC
TRBJ2-5 - TRBV6-5 - CASSLFTGVQETQYF TGTGCCAGCAGCCTCTTCACGGGGGTCCAAGAGACCCAGTACTTC
TRBJ1-2 - TRBV4-2 - CASSPNFGGHGYTF TGTGCCAGCAGCCCAAACTTTGGAGGGCATGGCTACACCTTC
TRBJ2-3 - TRBV4-1 - CASSQRDTSDTQYF TGCGCCAGCAGCCAACGCGACACCTCTGATACGCAGTATTTT
TRBJ1-5 - TRBV28 TRBD1 CASSFGTGGGQPQHF TGTGCCAGCAGTTTCGGGACAGGAGGAGGACAGCCCCAGCATTTT
TRBJ2-1 once TRBV5-1 - CASSPFAASSYNEQFF TGCGCCAGCAGCCCGTTTGCGGCGAGCTCCTACAATGAGCAGTTCTTC
TRBJ2-5 - TRBV7-8 - CASSLWPWGEGETQYF TGTGCCAGCAGCTTATGGCCCTGGGGAGAGGGCGAGACCCAGTACTTC
TRBJ1-2 - TRBV28 - CASSLDRLQYGYTF TGTGCCAGCAGTTTAGACAGGCTCCAATATGGCTACACCTTC
TRBJ2-7 - TRBV7-9 - CASGGQGYEQYF TGTGCCAGCGGCGGTCAGGGTTACGAGCAGTACTTC
TRBJ2-7 - TRBV28 TRBD1 CASSTRQGGYEQYF TGTGCCAGCAGTACCCGACAGGGGGGGTACGAGCAGTACTTC
TRBJ1-1 - TRBV6-5 - CASSYSVLNTEAFF TGTGCCAGCAGTTACTCAGTCTTGAACACTGAAGCTTTCTTT
TRBJ2-5 - TRBV7-8 - CASSHTGEGETQYF TGTGCCAGCAGCCACACAGGGGAGGGGGAGACCCAGTACTTC
TRBJ2-5 - TRBV25-1 TRBD2 CASSASTSGNQETQYF TGTGCCAGCAGTGCGTCGACTAGCGGTAATCAAGAGACCCAGTACTTC